This T cell receptor beta chain was identified during a study of blood T cells in healthy people across ages. Findings and limits, study-wide: The study found more naive CD4+ cells and higher diversity in long-lived than aged donors. Any conclusive comparison of naive versus antigen-experienced cells was prevented by using unsorted PBMCs.

This clonotype turned up a few times. Its antigen is as yet unknown. V lost 11 bases and J lost 0, with 15 bases in between. The CDR3 sequence is 14 residues long. In germline, CDR1 is MNHNS, CDR2 SASEGT. Then a second PCR, running roughly 7 to 12 cycles, was carried out with a sample-barcoded 5' primer and a J-beta primer mix. From the 5' RACE reads, TCRdb called clonotypes with MiXCR, one entry per CDR3 protein. The repertoire consists of over a million distinct CDR3 sequences, with around two fifths occurring once and the leading ten covering less than 8%. Sequenced material: blood. The chain joins TRBV6-1 to TRBJ2-3; possible D gene TRBD2, 6 bases. The receptor was derived from a woman aged 18-29 years in good health. CDR3 protein: CAFSLAPSTDTQYF. The CDR3 nucleotides read TGTGCCTTTTCACTAGCACCTAGCACAGATACGCAGTATTTT.